The 32 T cell receptor beta chains below come from one sample, sequenced in a study of CD8+ T cells in alopecia areata (dated 2018 in TCRdb). Receptors were amplified or captured by the immunoSEQ multiplex PCR assay. To provide template for TCR sequencing, every sample had RNA extracted and reverse transcribed into cDNA. Held by TCRdb, this immuneACCESS table contains in-frame sequences only and omits some clones. Under half of the omission traces to an unresolved V gene where checked; the cause of the rest is unknown. The sample has 250,000 or so clones on record, with no singletons. Of the sample, 1.2% is held by the ten largest clones. Cells from mouse cutaneous lymph nodes were pooled, stained for CD4, CD8alpha, NKG2D, NKG2ACE and other markers, and then sorted on a BD Influx. Sample: CD4+ T cells sorted from a lymph node. The receptor set was obtained from a C3H/HeJ mouse with alopecia areata. This strain is of MHC haplotype H2-k.

This clone was seen more than once but under ten times. The listed genes are named as in mouse. The missing CDR3 end, 4 residues past where the read stops, is filled in from the germline J gene. The chain combines TRBV13-3 with TRBJ2-5, with 7 positions matching TRBD1. The CDR3 has 14 residues. The germline CDR1 and CDR2 sequences are NNHDY and SYVADS. CDR3 DNA, as far as it was read: TGTGCCAGCAGAAAACAGGGGATGGGGGAC. It translates to CASRKQGMGD. The CDR3 reads in full as CASRKQGMGDTQYF.

This clone was seen only a few times. Mouse gene names apply. The read ends 4 residues early relative to the CDR3; the germline J gene fills the gap. V usage is TRBV1 and J usage is TRBJ2-3; 12 nucleotides agree with TRBD1. V gave up 4 bases and J gave up 0 bases; unmatched junction bases: 2. CDR3 length: 16 amino acids. CDR1 is NSQYPW, CDR2 LRSPGD, per germline (reference sequence). Incomplete CDR3 DNA: TGCACCTGCAGTGGGGGACAGGGGGCTAGTGCAGAA. It specifies CTCSGGQGASAE. The whole CDR3 sequence reads CTCSGGQGASAETLYF.

Details on this clone: The gene names given are mouse names. The same CDR3 is also encoded by other DNA sequences in this sample. The sequenced CDR3 bases are TGCACCTGCAGTGGACAGGGTGGCTCC. Its translation is CTCSGQGGS. The full CDR3 is CTCSGQGGSDYTF. This rearrangement joins TRBV1 to TRBJ1-2; TRBD1 agrees at 7 bases. The CDR3 extends 4 residues past the end of the read, so its final part is completed from the germline J gene. V was pared by 4 bases and J by 4 bases, with 3 bases of the junction left unmatched. This CDR3 comprises 13 residues. Per germline, CDR1 NSQYPW and CDR2 LRSPGD (reference sequence). The full variable domain, in which reference TRBV1 and TRBJ1-2 provide the parts outside the CDR3, is VTLLEQNPRWRLVPRGQAVNLRCILKNSQYPWMSWYQQDLQKQLQWLFTLRSPGDKEVKSLPGADYLATRVTDTELRLQVANMSQGRTLYCTCSGQGGSDYTFGSGTRLLVI.

Remarks on this clone: Genes here carry mouse names. Read data end 4 residues before the CDR3 end; the end is taken from the germline J gene. J is TRBJ1-1 and V is TRBV13-2; tentative D call: TRBD1 (6 bases). V was trimmed by 3 bases and J by 1 base, leaving 7 bases between them. The CDR3 loop spans 13 amino acids. Germline V gives CDR1 NNHNN, CDR2 SYGAGS (reference sequence). The CDR3 is CASGAGENTEVFF. Incomplete CDR3 DNA: TGTGCCAGCGGTGCAGGGGAAAACACA.

About this clone: Gene and germline names: mouse. From the germline J gene comes the end of the CDR3, since the read stops 4 residues before it. The rearrangement links TRBV17 to TRBJ2-4; 12 positions match TRBD1. V shed 3 bases, J shed 2 bases, and the junction held 6 bases outside the gene matches. Per germline, CDR1 MNHDT and CDR2 YYDKIL. The CDR3 runs 17 residues. Here the CDR3 reads CASSRGDRGRAQNTLYF. The sequenced part of the CDR3 DNA is TGTGCTAGCAGTAGGGGGGACAGGGGGCGTGCTCAAAAC.

This clone was recorded at least ten times. Each gene name is a mouse one. The observed sequence ends 4 residues before the CDR3 terminus, with the missing tail filled in from the germline J gene. This chain joins TRBV17 and TRBJ2-7, with TRBD1 as a possible D gene (7 bases). The germline gives CDR1 MNHDT, CDR2 YYDKIL. The CDR3 length is 12 residues. The DNA read from the CDR3 is TGTGCTAGCAGAGGGGGGACAGAT. The encoded protein is CASRGGTD. The whole CDR3 is CASRGGTDEQYF.

This clone was picked up many times. With a much larger clone just one base away, this may be a read error. Gene labels here are mouse ones. The read gets to within 4 residues of the CDR3 end, and the germline J gene fills in the rest. Within the sample, other DNA sequences also encode this same CDR3. The chain recombines TRBV1 with TRBJ2-7; no definite D call. Trimming took off 3 bases at V and 3 bases at J, with 6 bases between the two ends. The V gene's germline CDR1 is NSQYPW and CDR2 LRSPGD (reference sequence). The CDR3 is made up of 12 amino acids. CDR3 DNA, as far as it was read: TGCACCTGCAGTGCTGACAACTAT. Encoded protein: CTCSADNY. The whole CDR3 sequence reads CTCSADNYEQYF.

In the case of this clone: Genes here carry mouse names. The CDR3 end lies 4 residues beyond the end of the read and is filled in from the germline J gene. The chain uses TRBV13-3 and TRBJ2-5; 8 bases align to TRBD2. The CDR3 has 15 amino acids. Germline assignment: CDR1 NNHDY and CDR2 SYVADS. Incomplete CDR3 DNA: TGTGCCAGCAGTGATATCCGGGGGGGCGAGGAC. Protein sequence: CASSDIRGGED. Given in full, the CDR3 is CASSDIRGGEDTQYF.

Comments on this clone: Genes here carry mouse names. Read coverage stops 4 residues before the CDR3 terminus; the germline J gene supplies the remainder. V gene TRBV13-1 combines with J gene TRBJ2-4, with 7 bases matching TRBD1. The V gene's germline CDR1 is NSHNY and CDR2 SYGAGN. CDR3 length: 14 amino acids. CDR3 DNA (partial): TGTGCCAGCAGTGGTCCGACAGGGACGAAC. Translation: CASSGPTGTN. The full CDR3 protein reads CASSGPTGTNTLYF.

This clone was found a few times. Mouse gene names and germline throughout. Sequencing ends 4 residues short of the CDR3 end; the germline J gene provides the rest. The same CDR3 arises from other DNA sequences in this sample as well. The chain couples TRBV13-3 to TRBJ2-5; 8 nucleotides line up with TRBD2. The CDR3 has 14 residues. From germline, CDR1 is NNHDY and CDR2 SYVADS. After removal of 1 base from V and 3 bases from J, the junction contained 1 base not matched to a gene. The DNA read from the CDR3 is TGTGCCAGCAGTGATTGGGGGGGGCAAGAC. This sequence encodes CASSDWGGQD. The whole CDR3 sequence is CASSDWGGQDTQYF.

This clone has more than one count but fewer than ten. Germline and genes here are mouse. The CDR3 spells CASSRDYNYAEQFF. The CDR3 DNA, read in part, is TGTGCTAGCAGTAGAGACTATAACTATGCT. The chain joins TRBV17 to TRBJ2-1, with D uncertain. Sequencing ends 4 residues short of the CDR3 end; the germline J gene provides the rest. Germline V CDR1 and CDR2: MNHDT, YYDKIL. The germline V and J ends were trimmed by 0 bases and 0 bases, with 3 bases remaining between them. There are 14 residues in the CDR3.

This clone was seen only a few times. The germline and genes are mouse ones. The read terminates 4 residues ahead of where the CDR3 ends, so the germline J gene completes it. The J gene is TRBJ2-5, the V gene TRBV1; 10 bases line up with TRBD2. The CDR3 is 15 residues long. Germline CDR1 and CDR2: NSQYPW and LRSPGD (reference sequence). The sequenced part of the CDR3 DNA is TGCACCTGCAGGGCCCCTGGGGGGGCGGGAGAC. Its translation: CTCRAPGGAGD. The whole CDR3 region reads CTCRAPGGAGDTQYF.

Points on this clone: The genes are named according to mouse. The read halts 4 residues ahead of the CDR3 end, with the missing end drawn from the germline J gene. The chain employs TRBV13-3 and TRBJ2-2; 7 nucleotides match TRBD1. Looked up from germline, CDR1 is NNHDY and CDR2 is SYVADS. The CDR3 consists of 16 residues. V gave up 1 base and J gave up 0 bases; unmatched junction bases: 3. The CDR3 spells CASSDRGQPNTGQLYF. CDR3 DNA (partial): TGTGCCAGCAGTGATAGGGGACAGCCAAACACCGGG.

Of note for this clone: The genes are named according to mouse. The CDR3 end lies 4 residues beyond the end of the read and is filled in from the germline J gene. This chain uses TRBV29 with TRBJ2-1; 9 bases align to TRBD1. Germline CDR1 MSHET, CDR2 SYDVDS. This CDR3 comprises 14 residues. Germline trimming cut 4 bases from V and 5 bases from J; bases unmatched to any gene: 3. The CDR3 DNA, read in part, is TGTGCTAGCAGTTCCGGGACAGGGAATGCT. It yields the protein CASSSGTGNA. The CDR3 reads in full as CASSSGTGNAEQFF.

Points on this clone: Gene names are mouse gene names. Sequencing ends 4 residues short of the CDR3 end; the germline J gene provides the rest. The chain is built from TRBV13-1 and TRBJ2-3; TRBD1 might be the D (6 bases). Germline assignment: CDR1 NSHNY and CDR2 SYGAGN. There are 17 residues in the CDR3. V lost 1 base and J lost 0, with 15 bases in between. The CDR3 bases that were read are TGTGCCAGCAGTGATCCCCGGGACATCCTTAGTGCAGAA. Its translation is CASSDPRDILSAE. The full CDR3 is CASSDPRDILSAETLYF.

In this sample, this clone turned up many times. Gene names follow the mouse nomenclature. The read finishes 4 residues shy of the CDR3 end, and the germline J gene is used to complete it. The V call is TRBV13-1, the J call TRBJ2-5, with 8 bases aligning to TRBD1. Per the germline V gene, CDR1 is NSHNY and CDR2 is SYGAGN. The CDR3 is made up of 14 amino acids. CDR3 DNA (partial): TGTGCCAGCAGTGCCGGACAGGGAGAAGAC. It is translated as CASSAGQGED. The complete CDR3 sequence is CASSAGQGEDTQYF.

This clone has just a few counts. All gene names here are mouse names. The CDR3 end falls 4 residues outside the read, so it is completed with the germline J gene. Other nucleotide sequences from this sample produce the same CDR3. J is TRBJ2-1 and V is TRBV13-2; 9 positions match TRBD1. The CDR3 runs to 14 residues. V trimming: 1 base; J trimming: 5 bases; junction bases outside the gene matches: 1. From germline, CDR1 is NNHNN and CDR2 SYGAGS (reference sequence). CDR3 loop: CASGDRDRDAEQFF. The sequenced CDR3 bases are TGTGCCAGCGGTGATCGGGACAGGGATGCT.

The table lists this clone with a few counts. Gene labels here are mouse ones. The read finishes 4 residues shy of the CDR3 end, and the germline J gene is used to complete it. This rearrangement joins TRBV5 to TRBJ2-5, with D perhaps matching TRBD2 (5 bases). The CDR3 is made up of 16 amino acids. Trimming removed 3 bases at V and 0 bases at J, with 13 bases between. The V gene's germline CDR1 is LGHNA and CDR2 YNLKQL (reference sequence). CDR3 region: CASSHGLGGNQDTQYF. The CDR3 DNA, read in part, is TGTGCCAGCAGCCATGGCCTGGGAGGTAACCAAGAC.

A remark on this clone: Each gene name is a mouse one. The missing CDR3 end, 4 residues past where the read stops, is filled in from the germline J gene. This same CDR3 is encoded by further DNA sequences in the sample. V usage is TRBV13-2 and J usage is TRBJ2-7, with 9 bases lining up with TRBD2. The CDR3 extends over 15 amino acids. The J segment lost 3 bases and the V segment lost 0 bases, leaving 4 bases of the junction unmatched. Germline V gene data show CDR1 as NNHNN and CDR2 as SYGAGS (reference sequence). CDR3 protein: CASGDAPGGVYEQYF. CDR3 bases read: TGTGCCAGCGGTGATGCACCTGGGGGGGTCTAT.

On this clone: These gene names are mouse names. The read stops 4 residues short of the end of the CDR3; the missing end is completed from the germline J gene. This CDR3 is also generated by other DNA sequences in the sample. The chain combines TRBV13-2 with TRBJ2-7; D gene unclear. The CDR3 has 13 residues. Germline V gives CDR1 NNHNN, CDR2 SYGAGS (reference sequence). The CDR3 DNA, read in part, is TGTGCCAGCGGTGATGCGTCGCAGTAT. It is translated as CASGDASQY. The CDR3 reads in full as CASGDASQYEQYF.

The table lists this clone with a few counts. The gene names here belong to mouse. With the read ending 4 residues before the CDR3 end, the germline J gene is used to fill in that end. Additional DNA sequences in this sample encode the identical CDR3. This chain uses TRBV31 with TRBJ2-1, with a weak D call TRBD2 (7 bases). V was clipped by 0 bases and J by 4 bases, with 13 bases between them. This CDR3 is built from 15 residues. The germline gives CDR1 GKSSPN, CDR2 SITVG. The CDR3: CAWSLSGGGYAEQFF. CDR3 bases read: TGTGCCTGGAGTCTCTCTGGGGGCGGTTATGCT.

This clone was observed many times. The gene symbols are mouse symbols. From the germline J gene comes the end of the CDR3, since the read stops 4 residues before it. The sample carries other DNA sequences with the same CDR3. The rearrangement uses TRBV19 and TRBJ1-2; 7 bases are shared with TRBD1. The CDR3 length is 14 residues. With 2 bases clipped from V and 2 bases from J, the junction kept 3 bases outside the gene matches. Looked up from germline, CDR1 is FNHDT and CDR2 is SITEND (reference sequence). The CDR3 sequence: CASSIGRGNSDYTF. Partial CDR3 DNA: TGTGCCAGCAGTATCGGCAGGGGGAACTCC.

In its sample, this clone was seen a few times. Each gene name is a mouse one. The covered CDR3 bases are TGTGCCAGCAGTACATACACCGGG. This gives the protein CASSTYTG. The whole CDR3 is CASSTYTGQLYF. The chain couples TRBV13-3 to TRBJ2-2; D remains ambiguous. With the read ending 4 residues before the CDR3 end, the germline J gene is used to fill in that end. Trimming pared 4 bases from V and 3 bases from J, leaving 4 bases between. Germline lookup yields CDR1 NNHDY and CDR2 SYVADS. The CDR3 is 12 amino acids.

This clone was detected only a few times. Gene names are mouse gene names. The CDR3 end is not reached by the read, which stops 4 residues before it; the germline J gene fills it in. Other DNA sequences in this sample translate to the same CDR3. The chain joins TRBV31 to TRBJ2-3; 9 nucleotides match TRBD2. Per the germline V gene, CDR1 is GKSSPN and CDR2 is SITVG. V was pared by 3 bases and J by 0 bases, with 4 bases of the junction left unmatched. CDR3 length: 15 amino acids. The CDR3 reads CAWRTGGSSAETLYF. CDR3 DNA, as far as it was read: TGTGCCTGGAGGACTGGGGGTTCTAGTGCAGAA.

Concerning this clone: Gene names are mouse gene names. Read coverage stops 3 residues before the CDR3 terminus; the germline J gene supplies the remainder. Additional DNA sequences in this sample encode the identical CDR3. The gene calls are TRBV1 and TRBJ1-6; D ambiguous. TRBJ1-6 is an open reading frame whose function is uncertain. V shed 2 bases and J shed 3 bases, with 5 bases lying between them. Germline V gene data show CDR1 as NSQYPW and CDR2 as LRSPGD (reference sequence). The CDR3 covers 14 residues. This CDR3 is CTCSAPSYNSPLYF. The CDR3 bases that were read are TGCACCTGCAGTGCACCCAGCTATAATTCGCCC.

With respect to this clone: Germline and genes: mouse. The CDR3 spells CTCSLGGGTEVFF. CDR3 DNA, as far as it was read: TGCACCTGCAGTTTAGGGGGCGGCACA. V is TRBV1 and J is TRBJ1-1; TRBD1 matches 7 bases. The read ends 4 residues early relative to the CDR3; the germline J gene fills the gap. CDR1 and CDR2 (germline): NSQYPW, LRSPGD (reference sequence). There are 13 residues in the CDR3. With 5 bases clipped from V and 4 bases from J, the junction kept 4 bases outside the gene matches.

Only a few counts were recorded for this clone. Germline and genes here are mouse. The same CDR3 can be traced to other DNA sequences in this sample. CDR3 DNA (partial): TGTGCCAGCAGCCAACAGGGGAATAATTCGCCC. Its translation: CASSQQGNNSP. The whole CDR3 region reads CASSQQGNNSPLYF. This rearrangement joins TRBV5 to TRBJ1-6, with D maybe TRBD1 (6 bases). The sequenced fragment ends 3 residues before the CDR3 boundary, so the rest is inferred from the germline J gene. TRBJ1-6 belongs to the ORF category, with a function that is uncertain. Deletions cut 2 bases from V and 5 bases from J, with 7 bases between. The germline CDR1 and CDR2 sequences are LGHNA and YNLKQL (reference sequence). The CDR3 has 14 residues.

The sample holds a few counts of this clone. The genes are named according to mouse. The read stops 4 residues short of the end of the CDR3; the missing end is completed from the germline J gene. The rearrangement joins TRBV5 to TRBJ2-3, with 11 bases aligning to TRBD2. V lost 4 bases and J lost 0; bases outside the gene matches: 6. CDR3 size: 17 residues. Germline V gene sequence: CDR1 LGHNA, CDR2 YNLKQL (reference sequence). The CDR3 bases that were read are TGTGCCAGCAGCCCCCGACTGGGGGGGGGAAGTGCAGAA. Translation gives CASSPRLGGGSAE. In full, the CDR3 reads CASSPRLGGGSAETLYF.

This clone was found a few times. Gene names are mouse gene names. The read falls 4 residues short of the CDR3 end, and the missing part is taken from the germline J gene. The chain joins TRBV13-1 to TRBJ1-1; TRBD1 matches 8 bases. CDR3 length: 14 residues. V lost 5 bases and J lost 4; bases outside the gene matches: 7. CDR1 is NSHNY and CDR2 is SYGAGN in the germline V gene. CDR3 loop: CASRDREKGTEVFF. The covered CDR3 bases are TGTGCCAGCAGGGACAGGGAGAAGGGCACA.

In the case of this clone: Gene names follow the mouse nomenclature. The CDR3 extends 4 residues past the end of the read, so its final part is completed from the germline J gene. Distinct nucleotide sequences in the sample also encode this CDR3. The chain links TRBV13-1 to TRBJ2-7; 10 bases align to TRBD1. J was trimmed by 3 bases and V by 0 bases; bases with no gene match: 3. The CDR3 consists of 15 residues. Germline CDR1 NSHNY, CDR2 SYGAGN. The sequenced CDR3 bases are TGTGCCAGCAGTGATGCAAGGACAGGGGGCTAT. It is translated as CASSDARTGGY. The whole CDR3 protein is CASSDARTGGYEQYF.

Concerning this clone itself: Mouse germline and gene names are used. The sequenced fragment ends 4 residues before the CDR3 boundary, so the rest is inferred from the germline J gene. Other DNA sequences of this sample code for an identical CDR3. The chain is built from TRBV19 and TRBJ2-3; 9 bases align to TRBD2. This CDR3 is 15 amino acids long. Trimming cost V 5 bases and J 1 base; bases outside gene matches: 5. Per the germline V gene, CDR1 is FNHDT and CDR2 is SITEND (reference sequence). The CDR3 DNA, read in part, is TGTGCCAGCAGCCCCTCTGGGGGGGGTGCAGAA. Translation gives CASSPSGGGAE. The full-length CDR3 reads as CASSPSGGGAETLYF.

Comment on this clone: Mouse gene names apply. The observed sequence ends 3 residues before the CDR3 terminus, with the missing tail filled in from the germline J gene. The chain is built from TRBV19 and TRBJ1-6; D may be TRBD1 (6 bases). TRBJ1-6 is annotated as an ORF whose role is uncertain. V was shortened by 4 bases and J by 5 bases, with 13 bases between the two germline ends. This CDR3 has 15 residues. Germline CDR1 FNHDT, CDR2 SITEND (reference sequence). CDR3 bases read: TGTGCCAGCAGTCCCAGGGGCAACAATAATTCGCCC. Its translation: CASSPRGNNNSP. From start to end, the CDR3 is CASSPRGNNNSPLYF.